This is a list of T cell receptor beta chains from one sample in a study of control samples from healthy donors and cancer patients. This table comes from immunoSEQ multiplex PCR, and its TCRdb copy is limited to in-frame clones, with some not included. This table has approximately 110,000 clones, approximately 91% appearing once. Sequencing input: blood. These receptors were obtained from a woman between 18 and 29 years old in good health. Each CDR3 is given with its conserved first and last residue. D genes are given only for firm matches. Size is omitted from some rows. Given values are once, few, many or a class for expanded clones.

d_gene	abundance	len	v_gene	j_gene	CDR3aa	CDR3nt
-	-	15	TRBV4-2	TRBJ2-7	CASSQGVGTQYEQYF	TGTGCCAGCAGCCAAGGGGTCGGGACTCAATACGAGCAGTACTTC
TRBD2	-	14	TRBV7-2	TRBJ2-1	CASSLMPLAGDAVF	TGTGCCAGCAGCCTTATGCCGCTAGCGGGAGATGCGGTCTTC
-	-	15	TRBV14	TRBJ2-3	CASSPHSGGRDTQYF	TGTGCCAGCAGCCCTCACTCCGGGGGCCGAGATACGCAGTATTTT
-	-	11	TRBV11-2	TRBJ2-7	CASRALYEQYF	TGTGCCAGCCGGGCTCTGTACGAGCAGTACTTC
-	-	12	TRBV24-1	TRBJ2-7	CATPQQGNEQYF	TGTGCCACCCCGCAGCAAGGGAACGAGCAGTACTTC
-	-	16	TRBV28	TRBJ2-2	CASNPTDSTNTGELFF	TGTGCCAGCAACCCCACAGATTCGACGAACACCGGGGAGCTGTTTTTT
TRBD2	-	15	TRBV19	TRBJ2-3	CASSSSGTSTDTQYF	TGTGCCAGTAGTTCTAGCGGTACTAGCACAGATACGCAGTATTTT
-	-	18	TRBV11-2	TRBJ2-1	CASSSYRGGRSSYNEQFF	TGTGCCAGCAGCAGCTATAGGGGGGGGAGGAGCTCCTACAATGAGCAGTTCTTC
TRBD2	-	18	TRBV27	TRBJ2-3	CASSQSRRTSGRQDTQYF	TGTGCCAGCAGTCAGAGCCGCAGGACTAGCGGGAGACAAGATACGCAGTATTTT
-	-	12	TRBV7-2	TRBJ2-3	CASDPIVGTQYF	TGTGCCAGTGACCCTATCGTGGGTACGCAGTATTTT
TRBD1	-	17	TRBV5-6	TRBJ2-6	CASSFYRGSSGANVLTF	TGTGCCAGCAGCTTTTACAGGGGGTCCTCTGGGGCCAACGTCCTGACTTTC
-	-	14	TRBV25-1	TRBJ1-2	CASSNQQGNYGYTF	TGTGCCAGCAGTAACCAACAGGGAAACTATGGCTACACCTTC
TRBD1	-	16	TRBV24-1	TRBJ1-2	CATSEGDRGYSYGYTF	TGTGCCACCAGTGAGGGCGACAGGGGCTATAGCTATGGCTACACCTTC
-	-	14	TRBV28	TRBJ1-1	CASSLRGRFTEAFF	TGTGCCAGCAGTTTACGGGGGCGGTTCACTGAAGCTTTCTTT
-	once	13	TRBV3-1/TRBV3-2	TRBJ2-7	CASSQARGFSAYF	TGTGCCAGCAGCCAAGCTCGAGGTTTTTCGGCGTACTTC
-	-	16	TRBV13	TRBJ2-1	CASSLAPSRSYNEQFF	TGTGCCAGCAGCTTAGCTCCGTCCCGCTCCTACAATGAGCAGTTCTTC
TRBD2	-	17	TRBV6-1	TRBJ2-5	CASSEVGTSGGQETQYF	TGTGCCAGCAGTGAAGTTGGGACTAGCGGGGGACAAGAGACCCAGTACTTC
-	-	14	TRBV27	TRBJ1-1	CARMRTLADTEAFF	TGTGCCAGGATGAGGACATTGGCCGACACTGAAGCTTTCTTT
-	-	14	TRBV28	TRBJ1-1	CASSYLDRNTEAFF	TGTGCCAGCAGTTACCTGGACAGGAACACTGAAGCTTTCTTT
-	once	15	TRBV7-2	TRBJ2-7	CASSLAHGSNYEQYF	TGTGCCAGCAGCTTAGCGCATGGCTCAAACTACGAGCAGTACTTC
-	-	14	TRBV2	TRBJ1-6	CASSVGRDNSPLHF	TGTGCCAGCAGTGTCGGGAGGGATAATTCACCCCTCCACTTT
-	-	14	TRBV5-4	TRBJ1-5	CASSLDGGNQPQHF	TGTGCCAGCAGCTTGGATGGGGGCAATCAGCCCCAGCATTTT
-	-	14	TRBV28	TRBJ2-2	CASEGHPNTGELFF	TGTGCCAGCGAGGGACACCCGAACACCGGGGAGCTGTTTTTT
-	-	13	TRBV19	TRBJ2-7	CASSITASHEQYF	TGTGCCAGTAGTATAACTGCGTCCCACGAGCAGTACTTC
TRBD1	-	16	TRBV9	TRBJ1-1	CASSPGTGGGGTEAFF	TGTGCCAGCAGCCCCGGGACAGGGGGCGGGGGGACTGAAGCTTTCTTT
-	-	16	TRBV24-1	TRBJ2-1	CATSDLQGGSYNEQFF	TGTGCCACCAGTGATTTGCAAGGGGGGTCCTACAATGAGCAGTTCTTC
-	once	13	TRBV29-1	TRBJ2-7	CSVEGGAYYEQYF	TGCAGCGTTGAAGGTGGGGCCTACTACGAGCAGTACTTC
-	-	15	TRBV18	TRBJ1-5	CASSPQASVRQPQHF	TGTGCCAGCTCACCACAGGCCAGCGTACGTCAGCCCCAGCATTTT
TRBD2	-	18	TRBV30	TRBJ2-1	CAWSRLTSGGHSYNEQFF	TGTGCCTGGAGTAGACTTACTAGCGGGGGTCACTCCTACAATGAGCAGTTCTTC
-	-	14	TRBV7-3	TRBJ2-7	CASSLTDRAYEQYF	TGTGCCAGCAGCTTAACTGACAGAGCCTACGAGCAGTACTTC
-	-	13	TRBV7-8	TRBJ2-7	CASKGPYSYEQYF	TGTGCCAGCAAAGGACCCTATTCCTACGAGCAGTACTTC
-	-	15	TRBV27	TRBJ1-1	CASSFAGGRGTEAFF	TGTGCCAGCAGTTTTGCCGGAGGGCGAGGCACTGAAGCTTTCTTT
TRBD1	-	17	TRBV28	TRBJ2-2	CASRWDREDWNTGELFF	TGTGCCAGCAGGTGGGACAGGGAAGATTGGAACACCGGGGAGCTGTTTTTT
TRBD1	once	15	TRBV19	TRBJ1-1	CASSLETGLNTEAFF	TGTGCCAGTAGTCTCGAGACAGGGCTGAACACTGAAGCTTTCTTT
-	once	16	TRBV19	TRBJ1-5	CASSRSGGGGNQPQHF	TGTGCCAGTAGTAGATCCGGGGGTGGCGGCAATCAGCCCCAGCATTTT
-	-	15	TRBV19	TRBJ1-5	CASSIDGGLGQPQHF	TGTGCCAGTAGTATAGATGGGGGCCTGGGTCAGCCCCAGCATTTT
-	-	13	TRBV27	TRBJ2-7	CASSFQGSGEQYF	TGTGCCAGCAGTTTCCAGGGGTCCGGCGAGCAGTACTTC
-	-	14	TRBV24-1	TRBJ1-2	CATSEDDRRGGYTF	TGTGCCACCAGTGAAGACGACAGGAGAGGTGGCTACACCTTC
-	-	16	TRBV7-9	TRBJ2-1	CASSLDGPGPRNEQFF	TGTGCCAGCAGCTTAGACGGGCCGGGACCCCGGAATGAGCAGTTCTTC
-	-	14	TRBV7-2	TRBJ1-2	CASSHDGSAVGYTF	TGTGCCAGCAGCCACGATGGCTCGGCGGTTGGCTACACCTTC
-	once	14	TRBV15	TRBJ2-7	CATSGTPRSYEQYF	TGTGCCACCAGCGGGACCCCGCGGTCCTACGAGCAGTACTTC
-	-	14	TRBV5-4	TRBJ2-1	CASSRKDSYNEQFF	TGTGCCAGCAGCCGAAAGGACTCCTACAATGAGCAGTTCTTC
TRBD1	-	14	TRBV28	TRBJ1-2	CASSLDRGLFGYTF	TGTGCCAGCAGTCTGGACAGGGGGCTCTTCGGCTACACCTTC
-	-	13	TRBV7-2	TRBJ2-5	CASSLVGKETQYF	TGTGCCAGCAGCCTAGTAGGAAAAGAGACCCAGTACTTC
-	-	15	TRBV28	TRBJ2-3	CASRLNLYSTDTQYF	TGTGCCAGCAGGCTAAATCTGTATAGCACAGATACGCAGTATTTT
-	-	14	TRBV27	TRBJ2-6	CATKPGPGANVLTF	TGTGCCACTAAGCCGGGACCTGGGGCCAACGTCCTGACTTTC
-	-	14	TRBV28	TRBJ2-4	CASSMTSIQNIQYF	TGTGCCAGCAGCATGACTAGTATCCAAAACATTCAGTACTTC
TRBD2	-	16	TRBV4-2	TRBJ2-5	CASSRGLDLDGETQYF	TGTGCCAGCAGCCGCGGACTAGATCTGGATGGAGAGACCCAGTACTTC
-	-	17	TRBV5-1	TRBJ2-6	CASSLWTIGAGANVLTF	TGCGCCAGCAGCTTGTGGACCATTGGCGCTGGGGCCAACGTCCTGACTTTC
TRBD1	-	13	TRBV7-2	TRBJ1-2	CASSGGQNYGYTF	TGTGCCAGCAGCGGGGGACAGAACTATGGCTACACCTTC
-	-	18	TRBV7-2	TRBJ1-2	CASSSSGVSLPPNYGYTF	TGTGCCAGCAGCTCATCAGGGGTGAGCCTACCTCCAAACTATGGCTACACCTTC
-	-	13	TRBV6-1	TRBJ2-7	CASTDRFSYEQYF	TGTGCCAGTACTGACAGGTTCTCCTACGAGCAGTACTTC
TRBD1	-	14	TRBV7-2	TRBJ1-1	CASTYDRVNTEAFF	TGTGCCAGCACTTATGACAGGGTGAACACTGAAGCTTTCTTT